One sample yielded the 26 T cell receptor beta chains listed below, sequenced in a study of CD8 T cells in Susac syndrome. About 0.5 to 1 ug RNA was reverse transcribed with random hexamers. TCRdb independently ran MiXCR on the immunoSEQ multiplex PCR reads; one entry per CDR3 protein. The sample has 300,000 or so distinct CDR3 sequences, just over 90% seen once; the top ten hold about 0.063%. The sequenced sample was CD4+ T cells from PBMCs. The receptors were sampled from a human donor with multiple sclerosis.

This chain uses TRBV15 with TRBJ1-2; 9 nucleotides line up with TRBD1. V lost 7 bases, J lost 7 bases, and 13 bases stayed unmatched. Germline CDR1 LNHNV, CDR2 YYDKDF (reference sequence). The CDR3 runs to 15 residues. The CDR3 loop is CATTRDRARRGGYTF. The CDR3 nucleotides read TGTGCCACCACCCGGGACAGGGCGCGTCGAGGTGGCTACACCTTC.

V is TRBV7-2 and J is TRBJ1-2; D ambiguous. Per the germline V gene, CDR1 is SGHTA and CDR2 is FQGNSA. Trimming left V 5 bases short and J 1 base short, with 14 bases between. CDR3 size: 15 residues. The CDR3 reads CASSKDRSLNYGYTF. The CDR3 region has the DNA TGTGCCAGCAGCAAAGATCGCTCGCTTAACTATGGCTACACCTTC.

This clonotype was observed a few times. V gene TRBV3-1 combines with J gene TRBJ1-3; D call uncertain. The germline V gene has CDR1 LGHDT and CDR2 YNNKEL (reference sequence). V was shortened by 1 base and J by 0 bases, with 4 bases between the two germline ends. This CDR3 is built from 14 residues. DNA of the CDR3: TGTGCCAGCAGCCAAGCCGCCTCTGGAAACACCATATATTTT. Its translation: CASSQAASGNTIYF.

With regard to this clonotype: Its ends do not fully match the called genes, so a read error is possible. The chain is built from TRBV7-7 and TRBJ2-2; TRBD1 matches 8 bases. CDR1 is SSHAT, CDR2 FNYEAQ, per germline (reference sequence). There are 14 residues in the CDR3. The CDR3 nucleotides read TGTGCTAGCAGCCACAGACAGGGGACCGGGGAGCTGTTTTTT. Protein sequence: CASSHRQGTGELFF.

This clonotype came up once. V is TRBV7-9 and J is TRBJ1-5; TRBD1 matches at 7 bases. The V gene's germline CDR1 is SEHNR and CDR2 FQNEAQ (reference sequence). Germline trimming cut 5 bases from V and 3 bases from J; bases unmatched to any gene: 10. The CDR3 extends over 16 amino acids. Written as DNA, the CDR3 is TGTGCCAGCAGCCTAGGGACAGCCCACTCCAATCAGCCCCAGCATTTT. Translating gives CASSLGTAHSNQPQHF. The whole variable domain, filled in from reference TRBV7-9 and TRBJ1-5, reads DTGVSQNPRHKITKRGQNVTFRCDPISEHNRLYWYRQTLGQGPEFLTYFQNEAQLEKSRLLSDRFSAERPKGSFSTLEIQRTEQGDSAMYLCASSLGTAHSNQPQHFGDGTRLSIL.

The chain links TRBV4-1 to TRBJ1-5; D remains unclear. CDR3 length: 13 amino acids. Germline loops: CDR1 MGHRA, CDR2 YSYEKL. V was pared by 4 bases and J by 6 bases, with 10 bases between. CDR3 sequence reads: CASSPPQSQPQHF. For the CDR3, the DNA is TGCGCCAGCAGCCCCCCGCAGAGTCAGCCCCAGCATTTT.

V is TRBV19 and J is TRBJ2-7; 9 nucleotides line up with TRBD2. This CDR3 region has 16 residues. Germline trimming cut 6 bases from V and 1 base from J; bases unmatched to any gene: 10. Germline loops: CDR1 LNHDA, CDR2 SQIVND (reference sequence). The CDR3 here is CASSLGASGMSYEQYF. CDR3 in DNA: TGTGCCAGTAGCCTCGGGGCTAGCGGGATGTCCTACGAGCAGTACTTC.

Written as DNA, the CDR3 is TGTGCCTGGAGTGAGAGGGAGTATGGCTACACCTTC. It codes for CAWSEREYGYTF. The V call is TRBV30, the J call TRBJ1-2; no firm D call. The V and J ends lost 1 base and 5 bases respectively, with 8 bases between them. The CDR3 covers 12 residues. Germline V gives CDR1 GTSNPN, CDR2 SVGIG (reference sequence).

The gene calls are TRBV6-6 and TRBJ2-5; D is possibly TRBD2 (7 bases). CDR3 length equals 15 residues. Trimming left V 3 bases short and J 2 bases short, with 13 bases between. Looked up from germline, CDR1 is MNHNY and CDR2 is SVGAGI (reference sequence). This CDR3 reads CASSYLGGGQETQYF. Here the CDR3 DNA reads TGTGCCAGCAGTTATCTAGGGGGAGGGCAAGAGACCCAGTACTTC.

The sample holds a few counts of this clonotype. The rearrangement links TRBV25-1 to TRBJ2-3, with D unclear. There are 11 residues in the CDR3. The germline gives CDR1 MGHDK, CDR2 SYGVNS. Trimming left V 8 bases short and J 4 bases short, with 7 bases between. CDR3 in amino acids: CASRRADTQYF. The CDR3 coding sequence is TGTGCCAGCCGTCGGGCAGATACGCAGTATTTT.

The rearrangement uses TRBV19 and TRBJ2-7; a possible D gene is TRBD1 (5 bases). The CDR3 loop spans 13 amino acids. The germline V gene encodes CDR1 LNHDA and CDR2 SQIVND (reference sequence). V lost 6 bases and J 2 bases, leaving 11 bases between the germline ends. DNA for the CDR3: TGTGCCAGTAGCTTGAAGGGGACCTACGAGCAGTACTTC. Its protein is CASSLKGTYEQYF.

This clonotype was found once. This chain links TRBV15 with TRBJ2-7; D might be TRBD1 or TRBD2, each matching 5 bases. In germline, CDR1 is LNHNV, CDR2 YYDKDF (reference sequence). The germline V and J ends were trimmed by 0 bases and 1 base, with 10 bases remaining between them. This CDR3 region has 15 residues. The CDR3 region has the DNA TGTGCCACCAGCAGAGATCGGGGCAGTTCCTACGAGCAGTACTTC. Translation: CATSRDRGSSYEQYF.

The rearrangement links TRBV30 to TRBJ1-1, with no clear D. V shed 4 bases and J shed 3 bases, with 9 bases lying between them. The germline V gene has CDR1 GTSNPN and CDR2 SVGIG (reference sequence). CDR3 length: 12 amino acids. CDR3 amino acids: CAWKIWDTEAFF. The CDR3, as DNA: TGTGCCTGGAAAATATGGGACACTGAAGCTTTCTTT.

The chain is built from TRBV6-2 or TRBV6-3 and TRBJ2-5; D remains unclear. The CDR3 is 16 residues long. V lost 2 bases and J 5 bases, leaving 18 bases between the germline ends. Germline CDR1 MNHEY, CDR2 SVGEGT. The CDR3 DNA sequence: TGTGCCAGCAGTTACCCCTCGGATTCAATGGGGGAGACCCAGTACTTC. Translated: CASSYPSDSMGETQYF.

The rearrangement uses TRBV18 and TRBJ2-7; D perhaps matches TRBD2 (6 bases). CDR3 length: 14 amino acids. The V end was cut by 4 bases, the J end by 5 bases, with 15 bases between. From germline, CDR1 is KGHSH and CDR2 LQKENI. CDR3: CASSQTKTSDEQYF. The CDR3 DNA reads TGTGCCAGCTCACAGACTAAGACTAGTGACGAGCAGTACTTC.

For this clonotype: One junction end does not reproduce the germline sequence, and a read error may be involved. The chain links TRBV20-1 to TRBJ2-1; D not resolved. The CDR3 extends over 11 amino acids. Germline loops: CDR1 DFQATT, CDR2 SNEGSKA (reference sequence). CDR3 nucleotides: TGCAGTGCTACTTATAACGATGAGCAGTTTTTC. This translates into CSATYNDEQFF.

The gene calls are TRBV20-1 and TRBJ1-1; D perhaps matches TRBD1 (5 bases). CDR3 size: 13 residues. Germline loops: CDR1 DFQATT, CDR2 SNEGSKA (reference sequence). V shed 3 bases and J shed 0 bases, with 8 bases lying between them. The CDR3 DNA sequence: TGCAGTGCTAGGGGGGATATGAACACTGAAGCTTTCTTT. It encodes CSARGDMNTEAFF.

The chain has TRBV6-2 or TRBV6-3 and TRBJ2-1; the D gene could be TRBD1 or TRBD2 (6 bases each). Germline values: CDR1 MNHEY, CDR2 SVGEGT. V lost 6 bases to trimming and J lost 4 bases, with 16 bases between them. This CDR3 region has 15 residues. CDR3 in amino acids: CASRPTGARYNEQFF. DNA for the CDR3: TGTGCCAGCAGACCGACGGGGGCCAGATACAATGAGCAGTTCTTC.

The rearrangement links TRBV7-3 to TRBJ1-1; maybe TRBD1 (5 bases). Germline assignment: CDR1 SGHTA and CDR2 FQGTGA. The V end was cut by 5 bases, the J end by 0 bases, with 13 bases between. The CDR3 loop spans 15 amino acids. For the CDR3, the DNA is TGTGCCAGCAGCCCACTCGAGGGGTTGAACACTGAAGCTTTCTTT. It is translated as CASSPLEGLNTEAFF. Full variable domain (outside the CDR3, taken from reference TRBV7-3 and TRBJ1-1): GAGVSQTPSNKVTEKGKYVELRCDPISGHTALYWYRQSLGQGPEFLIYFQGTGAADDSGLPNDRFFAVRPEGSVSTLKIQRTERGDSAVYLCASSPLEGLNTEAFFGQGTRLTVV.

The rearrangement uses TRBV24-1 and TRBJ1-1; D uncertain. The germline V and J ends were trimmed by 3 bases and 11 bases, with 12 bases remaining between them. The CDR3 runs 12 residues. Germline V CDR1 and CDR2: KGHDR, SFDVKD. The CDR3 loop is CATSDGWYRAFF. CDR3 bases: TGTGCCACCAGTGATGGATGGTATCGGGCTTTCTTT.

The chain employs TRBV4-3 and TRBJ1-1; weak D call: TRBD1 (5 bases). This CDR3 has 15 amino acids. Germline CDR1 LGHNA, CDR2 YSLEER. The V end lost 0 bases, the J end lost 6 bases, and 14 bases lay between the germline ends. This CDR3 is CASSQDLRGVAEAFF. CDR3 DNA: TGCGCCAGCAGCCAAGATCTCCGGGGGGTGGCTGAAGCTTTCTTT.

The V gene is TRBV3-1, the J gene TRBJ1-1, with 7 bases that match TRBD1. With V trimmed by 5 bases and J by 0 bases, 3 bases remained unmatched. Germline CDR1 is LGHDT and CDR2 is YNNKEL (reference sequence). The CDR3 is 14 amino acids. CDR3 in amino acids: CASSKQGLNTEAFF. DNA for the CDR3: TGTGCCAGCAGCAAACAGGGGCTGAACACTGAAGCTTTCTTT.

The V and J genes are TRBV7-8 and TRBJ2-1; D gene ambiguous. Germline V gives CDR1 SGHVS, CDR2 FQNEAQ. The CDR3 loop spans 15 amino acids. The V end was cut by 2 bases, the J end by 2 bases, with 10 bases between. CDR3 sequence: CASSLYARPYNEQFF. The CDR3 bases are TGTGCCAGCAGCTTATACGCCAGACCCTACAATGAGCAGTTCTTC.

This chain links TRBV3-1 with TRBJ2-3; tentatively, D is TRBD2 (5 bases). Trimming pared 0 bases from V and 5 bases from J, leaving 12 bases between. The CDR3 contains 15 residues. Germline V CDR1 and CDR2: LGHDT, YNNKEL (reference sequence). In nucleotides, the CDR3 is TGTGCCAGCAGCCAAGATCCCCGGGGAATAGATACGCAGTATTTT. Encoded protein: CASSQDPRGIDTQYF.

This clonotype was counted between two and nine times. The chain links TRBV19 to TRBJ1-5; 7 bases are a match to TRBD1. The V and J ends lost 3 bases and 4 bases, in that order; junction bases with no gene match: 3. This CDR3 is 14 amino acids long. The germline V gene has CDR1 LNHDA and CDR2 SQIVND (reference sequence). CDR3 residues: CASSIGTANQPQHF. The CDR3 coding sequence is TGTGCCAGTAGTATTGGGACAGCGAATCAGCCCCAGCATTTT.

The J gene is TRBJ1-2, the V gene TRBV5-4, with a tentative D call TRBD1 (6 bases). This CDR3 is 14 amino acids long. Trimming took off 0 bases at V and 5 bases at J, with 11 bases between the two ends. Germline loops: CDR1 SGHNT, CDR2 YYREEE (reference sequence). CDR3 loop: CASSLGGQPYGYTF. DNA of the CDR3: TGTGCCAGCAGCTTGGGAGGACAGCCTTATGGCTACACCTTC.